The entry below describes one T cell receptor beta chain. The data were obtained in a study of blood T cell repertoires in COVID-19. About the study: Samples representing acute and convalescent COVID-19 were sourced from the United States, Italy and Spain. Sample material is recorded as cDNA or gDNA derived from T cells, B-cell-depleted T cells, or PBMCs.

Data came from immunoSEQ multiplex PCR; TCRdb stores just in-frame clones and leaves some out. Here the sample spans under 200,000 clones, roughly 81% being singletons. The TCR comes from a woman between 45 and 65 years old with COVID-19, enrolled during active disease. Source material: peripheral blood.

The CDR3 nucleotides read TGCGCCAGCAGCTCGGGGGGACAGGGAACCTACGAGCAGTACTTC. Protein product: CASSSGGQGTYEQYF. V is TRBV5-1 and J is TRBJ2-7; 9 bases are shared with TRBD1. The germline V gene has CDR1 SGHRS and CDR2 YFSETQ. Trimming at V came to 3 bases and at J to 2 bases, leaving 6 bases not matched to a gene. The CDR3 runs 15 residues.